The rows below give T cell receptor beta chains drawn from one sample of a study of regulatory T cells in long-lasting Graves disease. Via MiXCR, TCRdb re-called the multiplex PCR reads, giving one row per CDR3 protein. The data hold about 540,000 distinct CDR3 sequences, with approximately 13% observed a single time. These sequences were also reported in another study, on T cells in Graves' hyperthyroidism and ophthalmopathy.

This material consisted of peripheral blood mononuclear cells (PBMCs), taken at new diagnosis, from a patient treated with antithyroid drugs. Source of these receptors: a man younger than 40 with Graves disease. CDR3s leave out the opening cysteine and the closing phenylalanine or tryptophan.

V	J	CDR3
TRBV12-3/TRBV12-4	TRBJ2-1	ASSFELADNEQF
TRBV20-1	TRBJ1-2	SARDRGALEDGYT
TRBV6-5	TRBJ1-5	ASSSIGQGNQPQH
TRBV15	TRBJ1-2	ATSRNEYGYT
TRBV15	TRBJ2-7	ATSRDPTGDYEQY
TRBV19	TRBJ2-7	ASGPRDLGLGEQY
TRBV2	TRBJ1-5	ASTFQDKGNQPQH
TRBV20-1	TRBJ2-1	SGAGGSNEQF
TRBV10-1	TRBJ2-5	ASSGLTAQETQY
TRBV20-1	TRBJ1-3	SARDLFGRGPGNTIY
TRBV4-1	TRBJ2-3	ASSQRGDVTDTQY
TRBV10-3	TRBJ2-7	AIADRAGYEQY
TRBV29-1	TRBJ2-2	SVVLLDRGGGELF
TRBV5-5	TRBJ1-1	ASSWGNRGDAF
TRBV5-6	TRBJ2-5	ASSLGIQETQY
TRBV5-1	TRBJ2-3	ASSPNGATDTQY
TRBV20-1	TRBJ2-7	SATPHTGSIYEQY
TRBV7-9	TRBJ2-7	ASSLALVQY
TRBV15	TRBJ1-4	ATSRDRGLYEKLF
TRBV12-5	TRBJ1-2	ASGLPGTVVGYT
TRBV27	TRBJ2-7	ASSFYDSTYEQY
TRBV6-1	TRBJ1-1	ASSVGATEAF
TRBV6-1	TRBJ2-1	ASTLGEGEQF
TRBV6-1	TRBJ1-1	ASSPDRVLAEAF
TRBV5-6	TRBJ1-5	ASSLRDRINQPQH
TRBV6-1	TRBJ2-1	ASRHRLAGGYSYNEQF
TRBV29-1	TRBJ1-1	SVSYGTGNTEAF
TRBV20-1	TRBJ2-3	SARELLAATDTQY
TRBV19	TRBJ2-1	ASSIAPPSYVGNNEQF
TRBV7-9	TRBJ2-5	ASWKAGEETQY
TRBV9	TRBJ1-6	ASSAFAGTSPLH
TRBV2	TRBJ2-3	ATMGRAEDTQY
TRBV15	TRBJ1-5	ATSLDLGNQPQH
TRBV5-1	TRBJ2-5	ASSLSTSGPQETQY
TRBV12-3/TRBV12-4	TRBJ2-1	ASSHPLVNEQF
TRBV12-3/TRBV12-4	TRBJ1-2	ASSFGQGYYGYT
TRBV5-5	TRBJ2-7	ASSPYSYEQY
TRBV7-9	TRBJ2-1	ASSWSSGRRSSYNEQF
TRBV3-1	TRBJ1-2	ASSPSTGDGYT
TRBV27	TRBJ2-7	ASSFDVPYEQY
TRBV20-1	TRBJ1-5	GAFVRTGSNQPQH
TRBV5-1	TRBJ2-3	ASSSTGNLPDTQY
TRBV29-1	TRBJ1-1	SVEAPQGGIAF
TRBV19	TRBJ2-3	ASSISSGSTDTQY
TRBV27	TRBJ2-3	ASSLLGLAVPDTQY
TRBV20-1	TRBJ2-2	SASSGRFGGELF
TRBV12-3/TRBV12-4	TRBJ1-3	ASSGTGYGNTIY
TRBV7-9	TRBJ2-3	ASSLTGYSADTQY